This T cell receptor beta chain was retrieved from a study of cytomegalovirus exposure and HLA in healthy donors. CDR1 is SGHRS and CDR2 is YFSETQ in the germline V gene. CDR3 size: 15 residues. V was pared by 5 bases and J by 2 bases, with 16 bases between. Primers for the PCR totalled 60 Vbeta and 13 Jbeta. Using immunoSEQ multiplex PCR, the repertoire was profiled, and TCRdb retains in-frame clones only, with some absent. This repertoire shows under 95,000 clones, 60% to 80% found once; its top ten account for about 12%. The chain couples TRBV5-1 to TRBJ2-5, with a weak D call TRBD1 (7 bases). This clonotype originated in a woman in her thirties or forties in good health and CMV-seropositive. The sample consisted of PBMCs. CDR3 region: CASRRAQGRQETQYF. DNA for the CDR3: TGCGCCAGCAGGCGGGCACAGGGGAGGCAAGAGACCCAGTACTTC.